This TCR beta chain appears in the sequencing data of a study of cytotoxic CD8 clonotypes in ibrutinib-treated CLL. Study results and caveats: Treatment saw public clonotypes, which were uncommon, either contract or stay stable. Elevated clonality accompanied ibrutinib response, with a return toward baseline values at progression.

Of note for this clone: Its antigen is unidentified.

The data were produced by immunoSEQ multiplex PCR, yet TCRdb's version contains in-frame clones alone and is incomplete. Of roughly 220,000 clones in the sample, about 75% were seen once. The CDR3 consists of 12 residues. Germline V gene lookup returns CDR1 SGHAT and CDR2 FQNNGV. The V and J ends lost 5 bases and 2 bases respectively, with 5 bases between them. The sequenced sample was PBMCs, obtained after 12 months of ibrutinib treatment. The rearrangement joins TRBV11-2 to TRBJ2-3; no clear D. This receptor was taken from a human donor with chronic lymphocytic leukemia. CDR3 bases: TGTGCCAGCAGCCCATTCACAGATACGCAGTATTTT. Protein sequence: CASSPFTDTQYF. Complete variable domain (other parts from reference TRBV11-2 and TRBJ2-3): EAGVAQSPRYKIIEKRQSVAFWCNPISGHATLYWYQQILGQGPKLLIQFQNNGVVDDSQLPKDRFSAERLKGVDSTLKIQPAKLEDSAVYLCASSPFTDTQYFGPGTRLTVL.